The sequence of this T cell receptor (beta chain) was determined in a study of T cell changes during pregnancy in multiple sclerosis. CDR3 length: 18 residues. Trimming removed 2 bases at V and 3 bases at J, with 22 bases between. CDR1 is SGHRS, CDR2 YFSETQ, per germline. Sequencing was performed with immunoSEQ multiplex PCR; in TCRdb, only in-frame clones are kept and a portion is missing. The sample has nearly 110,000 clones, under 95% seen once. The sample consisted of peripheral blood, taken before pregnancy. The V gene is TRBV5-1, the J gene TRBJ2-3, with a possible D match to TRBD1 (7 bases). The clonotype originates from a female donor with multiple sclerosis, enrolled in a pregnancy study. The CDR3 DNA is TGCGCCAGCAGCTTATTAGCAGGGGGGATTATTAGTACAGATACGCAGTATTTT. Residues: CASSLLAGGIISTDTQYF.